Listed here are 31 T cell receptor beta chains from one sample, sequenced in a study of response to subunit inactivated influenza vaccine. TCRdb fed the RT-PCR reads into MiXCR, producing one record per CDR3 protein. The table records around 760,000 distinct CDR3 sequences, about 15% of them present only once. The specimen comprised PBMCs from blood, sampled around 15 days before vaccination. The receptors stem from a man in his forties or fifties who received an inactivated influenza vaccine.

This clonotype was seen more than once but under ten times. The chain uses TRBV15 and TRBJ2-1; D might be TRBD1 (6 bases). The CDR3 has 17 amino acids. Deletions cut 3 bases from V and 0 bases from J, with 15 bases between. CDR1 and CDR2 from the germline V gene are LNHNV and YYDKDF (reference sequence). The CDR3 loop is CATSRTRTVSSYNEQFF. As DNA, the CDR3 is TGTGCCACCAGCAGGACAAGGACAGTCAGCTCCTACAATGAGCAGTTCTTC.

The rearrangement joins TRBV20-1 to TRBJ1-4; no reliable D call. The length of the CDR3 is 14 residues. V dropped 1 base and J dropped 4 bases, with 10 bases sitting between them. Germline V CDR1 and CDR2: DFQATT, SNEGSKA (reference sequence). For the CDR3, the DNA is TGCAGTGCTAGAGGAGGCTACGGTAATGAAAAACTGTTTTTT. It specifies CSARGGYGNEKLFF.

This clonotype was seen a handful of times. The rearrangement links TRBV5-1 to TRBJ2-7; possibly TRBD1 for D (6 bases). V was shortened by 0 bases and J by 5 bases, with 15 bases between the two germline ends. The CDR3 is 15 amino acids. From germline, CDR1 is SGHRS and CDR2 YFSETQ. The CDR3 protein is CASSLDKVRGHEQYF. The CDR3 DNA sequence: TGCGCCAGCAGCTTGGACAAGGTCAGGGGCCACGAGCAGTACTTC.

The chain employs TRBV20-1 and TRBJ2-1; D call uncertain. The CDR3 spans 11 residues. Germline loops: CDR1 DFQATT, CDR2 SNEGSKA (reference sequence). CDR3 sequence: CRCGRTNEQFF. The CDR3 DNA reads TGCAGATGTGGGCGGACCAATGAGCAGTTCTTC.

The chain joins TRBV5-1 to TRBJ2-1; 7 bases are shared with TRBD2. V lost 4 bases, J lost 0 bases, and 25 bases stayed unmatched. This CDR3 spans 22 amino acids. Looked up from germline, CDR1 is SGHRS and CDR2 is YFSETQ. The CDR3 coding sequence is TGCGCCAGCAGCGTGGTGGGTATTTTTGGGGACTACCTACAGAGCTCCTACAATGAGCAGTTCTTC. Protein: CASSVVGIFGDYLQSSYNEQFF.

In this sample, this clonotype turned up a few times. This sequence joins TRBV6-1 and TRBJ1-1; D possibly corresponds to TRBD1 (6 bases). The V and J ends lost 7 bases and 0 bases respectively, with 15 bases between them. CDR1 is MNHNS, CDR2 SASEGT, per germline. The CDR3 sequence is 15 residues long. Here the CDR3 reads CASTYGGQVNTEAFF. The CDR3 DNA follows: TGTGCCAGCACATACGGGGGGCAGGTGAACACTGAAGCTTTCTTT.

The J gene is TRBJ2-2, the V gene TRBV12-3 or TRBV12-4, with 11 bases fitting TRBD2. V dropped 6 bases and J dropped 8; count of bases not matched to a gene: 11. This CDR3 region has 16 residues. The CDR3 sequence: CASSFLAGGIGGELFF. DNA of the CDR3: TGTGCCAGCAGCTTTCTAGCGGGGGGTATTGGTGGGGAGCTGTTTTTT.

This clonotype was seen ten or more times. The chain has TRBV20-1 and TRBJ2-1; 7 bases agree with TRBD2. The CDR3 length is 14 residues. V dropped 2 bases and J dropped 3; count of bases not matched to a gene: 4. CDR1 and CDR2 (germline): DFQATT, SNEGSKA (reference sequence). The CDR3 coding sequence is TGCAGTGCTAGATTCGGGACTAACTACAATGAGCAGTTCTTC. The encoded protein is CSARFGTNYNEQFF.

V and J are TRBV5-6 and TRBJ2-7; no clear D gene. The CDR3 spans 12 residues. The germline gives CDR1 SGHDT, CDR2 YYEEEE. The V end was cut by 1 base, the J end by 6 bases, with 8 bases between. CDR3 sequence reads: CASSLQSSEQYF. Written as DNA, the CDR3 is TGTGCCAGCAGCTTGCAATCTAGCGAGCAGTACTTC.

A few counts support this clonotype. The chain carries TRBV12-3 or TRBV12-4 and TRBJ1-5; TRBD1 matches 7 bases. The junction had 11 bases not matched to a gene; V was cut back by 5 bases and J by 4 bases. This CDR3 has 16 amino acids. CDR3 amino acids: CASSPRSRGRNQPQHF. The CDR3 region has the DNA TGTGCCAGCAGTCCCCGCTCCAGGGGGAGGAATCAGCCCCAGCATTTT.

V and J are TRBV20-1 and TRBJ1-6, with TRBD1 as a possible D gene (5 bases). Trimming shortened V by 1 base and J by 6 bases, and 10 bases separated the two germline ends. The CDR3 contains 14 residues. Germline V gene lookup returns CDR1 DFQATT and CDR2 SNEGSKA (reference sequence). Here the CDR3 DNA reads TGCAGTGCTAGAGTCGGGGGAGGTAATTCACCCCTCCACTTT. Protein sequence: CSARVGGGNSPLHF.

This clonotype was observed a few times. V gene TRBV24-1 combines with J gene TRBJ2-5, with TRBD2 identical over 8 bases. Trimming at V came to 3 bases and at J to 5 bases, leaving 4 bases not matched to a gene. This CDR3 has 14 residues. Germline V gives CDR1 KGHDR, CDR2 SFDVKD. The CDR3 DNA sequence: TGTGCCACCAGTGATCGCCGGGAGGGGGAGACCCAGTACTTC. It specifies CATSDRREGETQYF.

V gene TRBV11-2 combines with J gene TRBJ2-5, with D tentatively TRBD2 (5 bases). V lost 1 base, J lost 0 bases, and 15 bases lay in between. The CDR3 loop spans 17 amino acids. The V gene's germline CDR1 is SGHAT and CDR2 FQNNGV. The CDR3 sequence is CASSLVFSVLYQETQYF. CDR3 sequence (DNA): TGTGCCAGCAGCTTAGTTTTTAGCGTCTTGTACCAAGAGACCCAGTACTTC.

This clonotype has a handful of counts. The chain recombines TRBV2 with TRBJ1-5; possibly TRBD1 for D (6 bases). Per germline, CDR1 SNHLY and CDR2 FYNNEI. With 1 base removed from V and 1 base from J, the gap between germline ends came to 11 bases. The CDR3 loop spans 16 amino acids. CDR3 in DNA: TGTGCCAGCAGTGAAGGACGGGGGGCGAGCAATCAGCCCCAGCATTTT. As protein: CASSEGRGASNQPQHF.

V is TRBV5-8 and J is TRBJ2-7; 7 bases map to TRBD1. The CDR3 covers 16 residues. Germline CDR1 is SGHTS and CDR2 is YDEGEE. The trim removed 1 base at V and 1 base at J, leaving 8 bases unmatched. The chain's CDR3 is CASSLRLRGQSYEQYF. DNA of the CDR3: TGTGCCAGCAGCTTGCGGCTTAGGGGACAGTCCTACGAGCAGTACTTC.

This clonotype was observed a handful of times. The rearrangement joins TRBV12-3 or TRBV12-4 to TRBJ1-2, with a possible D match to TRBD1 (5 bases). V lost 5 bases to trimming and J lost 8 bases, with 21 bases between them. The CDR3 has 15 amino acids. The CDR3 loop reads CASSDRGPGVSGYTF. CDR3 bases: TGTGCCAGCAGTGACCGGGGCCCGGGTGTTAGCGGCTACACCTTC.

This clonotype was seen a few times. The V gene is TRBV20-1, the J gene TRBJ1-2; 8 nucleotides line up with TRBD1. Germline V lookup: CDR1 DFQATT, CDR2 SNEGSKA (reference sequence). The CDR3 has 13 residues. V trimming: 5 bases; J trimming: 4 bases; junction bases outside the gene matches: 6. The DNA for the CDR3 is TGCAGTGCTGTGGGACAGGCTCTCTATGGCTACACCTTC. Its translation: CSAVGQALYGYTF.

The V and J genes are TRBV12-3 or TRBV12-4 and TRBJ2-5; D is possibly TRBD1 or TRBD2 (5 bases each). Trimming stripped 10 bases from V and 9 bases from J, with 21 bases between. CDR3 length equals 13 residues. The CDR3 DNA sequence: TGTGCCATTCTCAAACACGGGACCGGGGCCCAGTACTTC. Protein sequence: CAILKHGTGAQYF.

This clonotype was recorded a few times. The chain combines TRBV6-1 with TRBJ1-4; D is perhaps TRBD1 (6 bases). Germline V gene data show CDR1 as MNHNS and CDR2 as SASEGT. The CDR3 covers 15 residues. V was shortened by 7 bases and J by 3 bases, with 15 bases between the two germline ends. As DNA, the CDR3 is TGTGCCAGCACCAACACAGGGTCGGCTAATGAAAAACTGTTTTTT. Amino acid sequence: CASTNTGSANEKLFF.

The table lists this clonotype with many counts. The V gene is TRBV24-1, the J gene TRBJ1-2, with D possibly TRBD1 on 6 matching bases. Germline lookup yields CDR1 KGHDR and CDR2 SFDVKD. Trimming left V 1 base short and J 4 bases short, with 9 bases between. This CDR3 contains 14 residues. The CDR3 protein is CATSDLQGFYGYTF. Written as DNA, the CDR3 is TGTGCCACCAGTGATTTACAGGGATTCTATGGCTACACCTTC.

This clonotype has a count of ten or more. The rearrangement joins TRBV12-3 or TRBV12-4 to TRBJ2-1; 7 positions agree with TRBD2. CDR3 size: 13 residues. V trimming: 3 bases; J trimming: 8 bases; junction bases outside the gene matches: 4. CDR3 sequence reads: CASSFGGSDEQFF. The CDR3 DNA reads TGTGCCAGCAGTTTTGGCGGGAGCGATGAGCAGTTCTTC.

There are a few counts of this clonotype. This chain connects TRBV5-1 to TRBJ2-2, with D maybe TRBD2 (5 bases). The CDR3 is 16 residues long. V dropped 0 bases and J dropped 1 base, with 10 bases sitting between them. CDR1 and CDR2 (germline): SGHRS, YFSETQ. The CDR3 region is CASSLETGKNTGELFF. CDR3 DNA sequence: TGCGCCAGCAGCTTGGAGACGGGGAAGAACACCGGGGAGCTGTTTTTT. Combining the CDR3 with reference TRBV5-1 and TRBJ2-2 gives the whole variable domain KAGVTQTPRYLIKTRGQQVTLSCSPISGHRSVSWYQQTPGQGLQFLFEYFSETQRNKGNFPGRFSGRQFSNSRSEMNVSTLELGDSALYLCASSLETGKNTGELFFGEGSRLTVL.

There are a few counts of this clonotype. The chain carries TRBV10-3 and TRBJ2-3; 10 bases are shared with TRBD2. The CDR3 runs to 17 residues. CDR1 is ENHRY, CDR2 SYGVKD, per germline. V shed 0 bases and J 2 bases; nucleotides not matched to a gene: 5. CDR3 amino acids: CAISESSSGSYTDTQYF. As DNA, the CDR3 is TGTGCCATCAGTGAGTCGTCTAGCGGGAGTTACACAGATACGCAGTATTTT.

This chain joins TRBV29-1 and TRBJ2-1; D gene uncertain. Germline-derived CDR1 and CDR2 are SQVTM and ANQGSEA. Trimming pared 3 bases from V and 6 bases from J, leaving 9 bases between. CDR3 length: 12 residues. The CDR3 protein is CSVDFDGNEQFF. For the CDR3, the DNA is TGCAGCGTTGACTTCGACGGCAATGAGCAGTTCTTC.

The chain employs TRBV10-3 and TRBJ1-1; 8 bases are a match to TRBD1. Germline V gene lookup returns CDR1 ENHRY and CDR2 SYGVKD. Trimming at V came to 6 bases and at J to 4 bases, leaving 1 base not matched to a gene. The CDR3 contains 12 residues. DNA of the CDR3: TGTGCCATCAGAACAGGGGGCACTGAAGCTTTCTTT. It codes for CAIRTGGTEAFF.

This chain links TRBV4-2 with TRBJ2-5; 11 positions agree with TRBD2. J was trimmed by 4 bases and V by 3 bases; bases with no gene match: 10. Germline V CDR1 and CDR2: LGHNA, YNFKEQ. The CDR3 length is 17 residues. Written as DNA, the CDR3 is TGTGCCAGCAGCCAGGCTTTAGCGGGGGGGCCGGGAGAGACCCAGTACTTC. Translated: CASSQALAGGPGETQYF.

The sample holds a few counts of this clonotype. The chain employs TRBV11-1 and TRBJ2-1, with 11 bases that match TRBD2. This CDR3 has 18 residues. V shed 2 bases, J shed 0 bases, and the junction held 6 bases outside the gene matches. Germline V lookup: CDR1 SGHAT, CDR2 FQDESV (reference sequence). Here the CDR3 DNA reads TGTGCCAGCAGCTTACGGGGACTAGCGGTCCGCTCCTACAATGAGCAGTTCTTC. Amino acids: CASSLRGLAVRSYNEQFF. The full variable domain, completed using reference TRBV11-1 and TRBJ2-1, is EAEVAQSPRYKITEKSQAVAFWCDPISGHATLYWYRQILGQGPELLVQFQDESVVDDSQLPKDRFSAERLKGVDSTLKIQPAELGDSAMYLCASSLRGLAVRSYNEQFFGPGTRLTVL.

This clonotype was seen a few times. The CDR3 is CATSRKGVTGRNQPQHF. As DNA, the CDR3 is TGTGCCACCAGCAGGAAAGGGGTTACGGGGCGCAATCAGCCCCAGCATTTT. The V and J genes are TRBV15 and TRBJ1-5; weak D call: TRBD1 (5 bases). The CDR3 consists of 17 residues. Germline CDR1 is LNHNV and CDR2 is YYDKDF (reference sequence). V lost 3 bases, J lost 2 bases, and 17 bases lay in between.

Many counts were recorded for this clonotype. The chain links TRBV12-3 or TRBV12-4 to TRBJ2-7, with TRBD2 matching over 7 bases. The CDR3 spans 13 residues. V shed 6 bases, J shed 6 bases, and the junction held 8 bases outside the gene matches. Here the CDR3 DNA reads TGTGCCAGCAGCCTTCAACTAGCGACCGAGCAGTACTTC. It translates to CASSLQLATEQYF.

This clonotype was found a few times. J is TRBJ2-7 and V is TRBV12-3 or TRBV12-4; 7 bases are shared with TRBD1. With V trimmed by 7 bases and J by 1 base, 4 bases remained unmatched. The CDR3 length is 13 residues. The DNA for the CDR3 is TGTGCCAGCACCCGACAGGGTTCCTACGAGCAGTACTTC. It is translated as CASTRQGSYEQYF.

Ten or more counts support this clonotype. The rearrangement uses TRBV4-3 and TRBJ2-1; 7 bases align to TRBD1. V trimming: 1 base; J trimming: 6 bases; junction bases outside the gene matches: 0. The CDR3 totals 13 residues. The germline V gene has CDR1 LGHNA and CDR2 YSLEER. The CDR3 nucleotides read TGCGCCAGCAGCCAAGCAGGGGGCAATGAGCAGTTCTTC. Amino acid sequence: CASSQAGGNEQFF.